This section outlines one TCR beta chain sequence together with its context. This sample is part of a study of OX40 agonist ivuxolimab in advanced cancers. Overall study context: Across the patients, intravenous ivuxolimab was delivered every 2 weeks at 0.01 to 10 mg/kg.

Libraries were prepared by immunoSEQ multiplex PCR; TCRdb keeps only in-frame clonotypes and omits some of them. Of tens of thousands of clones in the sample, roughly nine tenths are singletons; the top ten hold about 2.4%. This CDR3 has 10 amino acids. V was shortened by 1 base and J by 12 bases, with 8 bases between the two germline ends. Looked up from germline, CDR1 is SGHKS and CDR2 is YYEKEE (reference sequence). The origin of this receptor is an adult with an advanced solid tumor such as melanoma, head and neck, liver or kidney cancer. Material: CD4+ or CD8+ T cells sorted from blood, obtained in a trial of the OX40 agonist ivuxolimab. The chain carries TRBV5-5 and TRBJ2-7; D not resolved. In nucleotides, the CDR3 is TGTGCCAGCAGCTTGCGTGACTGGTACTTC. Translating gives CASSLRDWYF. The variable domain in full, completed from reference TRBV5-5 and TRBJ2-7, reads DAGVTQSPTHLIKTRGQQVTLRCSPISGHKSVSWYQQVLGQGPQFIFQYYEKEERGRGNFPDRFSARQFPNYSSELNVNALLLGDSALYLCASSLRDWYFGPGTRLTVT.